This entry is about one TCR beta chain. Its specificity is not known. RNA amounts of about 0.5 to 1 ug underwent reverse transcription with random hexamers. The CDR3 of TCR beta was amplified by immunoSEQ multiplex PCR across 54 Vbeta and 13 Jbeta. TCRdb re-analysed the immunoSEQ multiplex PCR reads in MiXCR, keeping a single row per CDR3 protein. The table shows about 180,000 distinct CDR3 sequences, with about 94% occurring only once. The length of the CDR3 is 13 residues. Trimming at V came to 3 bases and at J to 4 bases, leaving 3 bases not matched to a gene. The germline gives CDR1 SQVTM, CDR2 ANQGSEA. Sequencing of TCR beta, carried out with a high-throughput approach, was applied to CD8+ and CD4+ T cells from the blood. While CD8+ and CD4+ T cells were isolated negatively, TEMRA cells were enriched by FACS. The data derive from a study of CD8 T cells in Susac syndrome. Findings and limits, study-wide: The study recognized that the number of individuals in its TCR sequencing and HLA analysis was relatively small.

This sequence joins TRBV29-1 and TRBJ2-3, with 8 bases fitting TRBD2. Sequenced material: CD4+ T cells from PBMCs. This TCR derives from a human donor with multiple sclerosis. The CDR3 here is CSVDRGGADTQYF. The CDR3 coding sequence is TGCAGCGTTGACCGGGGGGGGGCAGATACGCAGTATTTT.